These 10 T cell receptor beta chains originate from one sample sequenced in a study of shared clonotypes between healthy human individuals. The data were produced by immunoSEQ multiplex PCR, yet TCRdb's version contains in-frame clones alone and is incomplete. The repertoire holds over 2,000,000 clones, with approximately 92% as singletons. Naive CD8 cells lacked CD45RO, underwent positive selection for CCR7 and left out terminally differentiated effector memory CD45RA+ cells. Sequenced: naive CD8+ T cells from PBMCs. These receptors all stem from a man younger than 35 in good health. Some clones in this sample may be carry-over from other donors' samples.

As to this clone: The same CDR3 is also encoded by other DNA sequences in this sample. The chain is built from TRBV5-6 and TRBJ2-1; 12 bases are a match to TRBD2. Germline V gene sequence: CDR1 SGHDT, CDR2 YYEEEE. V was clipped by 1 base and J by 4 bases; unmatched bases: 0. The CDR3 consists of 15 residues. The CDR3 sequence: CASSLLAGGYNEQFF. The DNA of the CDR3 is TGTGCCAGCAGCTTGCTAGCGGGAGGGTACAATGAGCAGTTCTTC.

Worth noting for this clone: Distinct nucleotide sequences in the sample also encode this CDR3. This rearrangement joins TRBV27 to TRBJ2-7; TRBD2 agrees at 8 bases. Germline CDR1 MNHEY, CDR2 SMNVEV (reference sequence). With 5 bases clipped from V and 4 bases from J, the junction kept 1 base outside the gene matches. The CDR3 spans 12 residues. CDR3 bases: TGTGCCAGCAGTCGCGGGGGGTACGAGCAGTACTTC. This sequence encodes CASSRGGYEQYF.

The rearrangement joins TRBV19 to TRBJ1-1; D is undetermined. This CDR3 contains 13 residues. Between the trimmed V and J ends, which lost 1 base and 5 bases, there was a span of 8 bases. Germline V gives CDR1 LNHDA, CDR2 SQIVND (reference sequence). Here the CDR3 reads CASSIAEGTEAFF. CDR3 coding DNA: TGTGCCAGTAGTATAGCGGAAGGGACTGAAGCTTTCTTT.

As concerns this clone: The sample carries other DNA sequences with the same CDR3. V usage is TRBV12-5 and J usage is TRBJ2-7; tentatively, D is TRBD2 (5 bases). The V gene lost 3 bases and the J gene lost 1 base, with 7 bases spanning the gap. The CDR3 extends over 13 amino acids. Germline CDR1 is LGHNT and CDR2 is FRNRAP. CDR3 region: CASGFGGSYEQYF. The CDR3 nucleotides read TGTGCTAGTGGTTTCGGCGGGTCCTACGAGCAGTACTTC.

Comment on this clone: This sample includes further DNA sequences coding for the same CDR3. This rearrangement joins TRBV19 to TRBJ2-7; D is unresolved. The CDR3 has 14 amino acids. The V end lost 1 base, the J end lost 0 bases, and 7 bases lay between the germline ends. The germline V gene has CDR1 LNHDA and CDR2 SQIVND (reference sequence). The CDR3 here is CASSIVGSSYEQYF. The DNA of the CDR3 is TGTGCCAGTAGTATAGTAGGGTCCTCCTACGAGCAGTACTTC.

Comment on this clone: Other DNA sequences from this sample encode an identical CDR3 as well. The genes are TRBV4-1 and TRBJ1-2, with TRBD1 as a possible D gene (5 bases). The length of the CDR3 is 15 residues. Germline loops: CDR1 MGHRA, CDR2 YSYEKL. V was pared by 1 base and J by 7 bases, with 16 bases between. The CDR3 spells CASSQVGQGAGGYTF. The DNA of the CDR3 is TGCGCCAGCAGCCAAGTCGGGCAGGGCGCAGGTGGCTACACCTTC.

This clone was observed once. This rearrangement joins TRBV5-6 to TRBJ1-1; D might be TRBD1 (5 bases). Germline V gene sequence: CDR1 SGHDT, CDR2 YYEEEE. There are 15 residues in the CDR3. V was trimmed by 3 bases and J by 6 bases, leaving 18 bases between them. The CDR3 spells CASSSEGSGDPEAFF. The CDR3 DNA follows: TGTGCCAGCAGCTCCGAGGGGTCGGGGGATCCTGAAGCTTTCTTT.

V is TRBV13 and J is TRBJ2-5, with 10 bases fitting TRBD2. CDR3 length equals 17 residues. Germline lookup yields CDR1 PRHDT and CDR2 FYEKMQ (reference sequence). The V segment lost 0 bases and the J segment 4 bases; nucleotides outside the gene matches: 8. The CDR3 DNA follows: TGTGCCAGCAGCTTAGGAGCTAGCGGGAGCAGGAGAGAGACCCAGTACTTC. As protein: CASSLGASGSRRETQYF.

This clone was seen just once. The chain has TRBV7-9 and TRBJ2-1; D not resolved. The CDR3 contains 10 residues. The V gene lost 5 bases and the J gene lost 10 bases, with 6 bases spanning the gap. CDR1 and CDR2 (germline): SEHNR, FQNEAQ (reference sequence). The CDR3 DNA sequence: TGTGCCAGCAGCGGTGGGGAGCAGTTCTTC. This gives the protein CASSGGEQFF.

The chain carries TRBV25-1 and TRBJ2-3; D not resolved. The CDR3 spans 11 residues. The V gene's germline CDR1 is MGHDK and CDR2 SYGVNS. V lost 4 bases to trimming and J lost 8 bases, with 7 bases between them. The CDR3 DNA reads TGTGCCAGCAGTGGGAGTCGTACGCAGTATTTT. As protein: CASSGSRTQYF.